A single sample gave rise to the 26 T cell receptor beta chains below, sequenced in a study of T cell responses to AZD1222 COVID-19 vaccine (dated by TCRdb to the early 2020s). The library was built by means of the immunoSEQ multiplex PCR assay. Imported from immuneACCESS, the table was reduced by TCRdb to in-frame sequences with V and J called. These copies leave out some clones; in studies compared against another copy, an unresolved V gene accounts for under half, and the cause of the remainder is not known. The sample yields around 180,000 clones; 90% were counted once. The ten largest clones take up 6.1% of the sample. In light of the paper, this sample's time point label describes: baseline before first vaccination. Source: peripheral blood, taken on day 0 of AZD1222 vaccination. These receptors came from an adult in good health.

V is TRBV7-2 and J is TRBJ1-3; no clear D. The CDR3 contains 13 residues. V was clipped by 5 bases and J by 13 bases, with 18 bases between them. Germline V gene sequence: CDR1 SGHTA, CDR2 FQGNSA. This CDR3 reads CASSQSLRLNIYF. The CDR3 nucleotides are TGTGCCAGCAGCCAGAGCCTCCGACTTAATATATATTTT.

The chain's CDR3 is CASRSSTDTQYF. The CDR3 coding sequence is TGTGCCAGCAGAAGTAGCACAGATACGCAGTATTTT. The chain uses TRBV3-1 (or the pseudogene TRBV3-2) and TRBJ2-3; D gene unclear. V lost 6 bases and J lost 0, with 4 bases in between. The CDR3 totals 12 residues. Germline V gives CDR1 LGHDT, CDR2 YNNKEL (reference sequence).

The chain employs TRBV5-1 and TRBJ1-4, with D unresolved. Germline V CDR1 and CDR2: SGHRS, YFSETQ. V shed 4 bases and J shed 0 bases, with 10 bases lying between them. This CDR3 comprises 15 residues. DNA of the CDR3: TGCGCCAGCAGCCCCGGGCAGACAACTAATGAAAAACTGTTTTTT. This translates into CASSPGQTTNEKLFF.

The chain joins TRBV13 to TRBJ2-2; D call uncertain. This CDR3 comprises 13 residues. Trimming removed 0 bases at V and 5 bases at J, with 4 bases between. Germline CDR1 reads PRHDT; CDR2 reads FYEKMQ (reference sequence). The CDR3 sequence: CASSLGLTGELFF. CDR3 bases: TGTGCCAGCAGCTTAGGCCTAACCGGGGAGCTGTTTTTT.

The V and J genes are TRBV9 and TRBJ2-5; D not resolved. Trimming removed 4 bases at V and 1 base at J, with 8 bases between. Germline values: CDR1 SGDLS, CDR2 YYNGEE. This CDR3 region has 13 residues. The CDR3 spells CASSPNFQETQYF. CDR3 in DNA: TGTGCCAGCAGCCCGAACTTCCAAGAGACCCAGTACTTC.

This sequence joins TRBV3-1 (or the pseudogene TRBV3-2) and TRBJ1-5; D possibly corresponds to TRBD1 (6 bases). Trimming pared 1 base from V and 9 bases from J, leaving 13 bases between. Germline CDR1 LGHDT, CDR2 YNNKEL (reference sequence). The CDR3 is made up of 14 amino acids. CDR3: CASSQVRGGLPQHF. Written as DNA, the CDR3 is TGTGCCAGCAGCCAAGTAAGGGGGGGTTTGCCCCAGCATTTT.

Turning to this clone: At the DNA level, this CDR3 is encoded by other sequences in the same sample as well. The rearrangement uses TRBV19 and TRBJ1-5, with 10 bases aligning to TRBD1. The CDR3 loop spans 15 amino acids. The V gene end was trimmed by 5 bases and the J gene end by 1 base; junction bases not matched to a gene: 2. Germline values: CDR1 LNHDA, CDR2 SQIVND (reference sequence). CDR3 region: CASSRQGASNQPQHF. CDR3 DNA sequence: TGTGCCAGTAGTCGACAGGGGGCGAGCAATCAGCCCCAGCATTTT.

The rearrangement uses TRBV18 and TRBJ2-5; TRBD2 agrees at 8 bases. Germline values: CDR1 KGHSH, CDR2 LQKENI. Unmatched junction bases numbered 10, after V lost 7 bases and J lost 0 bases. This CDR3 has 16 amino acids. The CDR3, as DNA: TGTGCCAGCTTCCGCGGAGGCGGGGGGAACCAAGAGACCCAGTACTTC. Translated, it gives CASFRGGGGNQETQYF. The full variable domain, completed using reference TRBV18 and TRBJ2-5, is NAGVMQNPRHLVRRRGQEARLRCSPMKGHSHVYWYRQLPEEGLKFMVYLQKENIIDESGMPKERFSAEFPKEGPSILRIQQVVRGDSAAYFCASFRGGGGNQETQYFGPGTRLLVL.

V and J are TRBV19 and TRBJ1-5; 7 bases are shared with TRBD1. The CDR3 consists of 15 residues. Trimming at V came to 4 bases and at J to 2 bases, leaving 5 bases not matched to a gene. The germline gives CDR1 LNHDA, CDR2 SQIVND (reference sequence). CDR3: CASSTTGTGNQPQHF. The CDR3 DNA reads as TGTGCCAGTAGTACTACCGGGACAGGCAATCAGCCCCAGCATTTT.

DNA for the CDR3: TGTGCCAGCAGTCTTACCGGGGCCTATAATTCACCCCTCCACTTT. Translating gives CASSLTGAYNSPLHF. The V gene is TRBV28, the J gene TRBJ1-6; D unclear. The CDR3 contains 15 residues. Looked up from germline, CDR1 is MDHEN and CDR2 is SYDVKM. V lost 5 bases and J 2 bases, leaving 10 bases between the germline ends.

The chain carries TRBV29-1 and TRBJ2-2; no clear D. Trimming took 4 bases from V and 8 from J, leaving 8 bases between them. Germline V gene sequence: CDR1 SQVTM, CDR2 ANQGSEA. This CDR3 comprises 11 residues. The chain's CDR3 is CSVGGDGELFF. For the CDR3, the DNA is TGCAGCGTTGGTGGTGATGGGGAGCTGTTTTTT.

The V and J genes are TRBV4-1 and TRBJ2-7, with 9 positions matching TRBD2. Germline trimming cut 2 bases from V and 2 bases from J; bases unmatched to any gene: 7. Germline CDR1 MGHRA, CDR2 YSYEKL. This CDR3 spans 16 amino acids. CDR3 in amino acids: CASSQTIAGGTYEQYF. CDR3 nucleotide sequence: TGCGCCAGCAGCCAAACTATCGCGGGGGGGACCTACGAGCAGTACTTC.

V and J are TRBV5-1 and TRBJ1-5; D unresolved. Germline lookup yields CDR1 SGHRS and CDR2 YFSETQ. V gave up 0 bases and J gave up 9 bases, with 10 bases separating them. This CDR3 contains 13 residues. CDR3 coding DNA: TGCGCCAGCAGCTTGGCGATTGGGTCGCCCCAGCATTTT. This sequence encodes CASSLAIGSPQHF.

The CDR3 DNA is TGTGCCAGCTACACCCCGGGAGGAAGCAATGAGCAGTTCTTC. It is translated as CASYTPGGSNEQFF. This chain joins TRBV28 and TRBJ2-1; 7 positions match TRBD2. The V and J ends lost 8 bases and 6 bases, in that order; junction bases with no gene match: 10. Germline V gives CDR1 MDHEN, CDR2 SYDVKM. The CDR3 has 14 amino acids.

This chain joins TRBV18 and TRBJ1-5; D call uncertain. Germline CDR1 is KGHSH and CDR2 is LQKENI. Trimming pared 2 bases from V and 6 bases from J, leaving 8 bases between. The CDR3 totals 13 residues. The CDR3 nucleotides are TGTGCCAGCTCACCATTTGAGGGTCAGCCCCAGCATTTT. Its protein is CASSPFEGQPQHF.

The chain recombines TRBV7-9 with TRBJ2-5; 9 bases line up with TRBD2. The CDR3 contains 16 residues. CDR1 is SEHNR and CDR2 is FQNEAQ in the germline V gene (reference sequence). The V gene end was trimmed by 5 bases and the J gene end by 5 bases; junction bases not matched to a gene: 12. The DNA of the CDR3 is TGTGCCAGCAGCCCCACCATTAGCGGGAGCCACGAGACCCAGTACTTC. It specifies CASSPTISGSHETQYF.

Here the CDR3 reads CASTKKIRREGRNTGELFF. The CDR3 nucleotides read TGTGCCAGCACCAAAAAAATTCGGCGGGAGGGCCGTAACACCGGGGAGCTGTTTTTT. The chain joins TRBV7-2 to TRBJ2-2, with 9 nucleotides matching TRBD2. V shed 7 bases, J shed 2 bases, and the junction held 17 bases outside the gene matches. Germline assignment: CDR1 SGHTA and CDR2 FQGNSA. The CDR3 extends over 19 amino acids.

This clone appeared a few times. CDR3 coding DNA: TGTGCCAGCAGCTGGGGGGCTACTGAAGCTTTCTTT. This encodes CASSWGATEAFF. V is TRBV7-9 and J is TRBJ1-1, with D perhaps matching TRBD1 (6 bases). Between the trimmed V and J ends, which lost 4 bases and 5 bases, there was a span of 8 bases. The CDR3 spans 12 residues. Germline V lookup: CDR1 SEHNR, CDR2 FQNEAQ (reference sequence).

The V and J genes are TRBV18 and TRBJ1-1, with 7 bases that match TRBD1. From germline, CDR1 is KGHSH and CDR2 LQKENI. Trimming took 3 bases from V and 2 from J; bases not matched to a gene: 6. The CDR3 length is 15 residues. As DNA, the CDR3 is TGTGCCAGCTCACCGAGGGACAGACTTAACACTGAAGCTTTCTTT. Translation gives CASSPRDRLNTEAFF.

The CDR3 DNA is TGTGCCAGCAGCTCGACAGGGACTACTAATGAAAAACTGTTTTTT. Translation gives CASSSTGTTNEKLFF. The chain carries TRBV5-6 and TRBJ1-4; 7 positions match TRBD1. Germline V gene lookup returns CDR1 SGHDT and CDR2 YYEEEE. V was clipped by 3 bases and J by 2 bases; unmatched bases: 4. The CDR3 spans 15 residues.

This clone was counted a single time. The CDR3 loop is CASSKGQGLSGETQYF. The CDR3 DNA reads TGTGCCAGCAGCAAAGGACAGGGCCTCTCGGGAGAGACCCAGTACTTC. The V call is TRBV21-1, the J call TRBJ2-5; TRBD1 was called by the table and not checked on the DNA. TRBV21-1 is flagged as a pseudogene. The CDR3 totals 16 residues.

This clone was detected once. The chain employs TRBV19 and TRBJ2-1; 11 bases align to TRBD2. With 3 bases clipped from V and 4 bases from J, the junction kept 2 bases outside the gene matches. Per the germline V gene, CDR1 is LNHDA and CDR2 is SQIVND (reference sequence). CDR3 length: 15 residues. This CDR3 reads CASSMVAGGYNEQFF. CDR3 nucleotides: TGTGCCAGTAGTATGGTAGCGGGGGGGTACAATGAGCAGTTCTTC.

This chain's CDR3 is CASSVGTRRLVAYNEQFF. The CDR3 region has the DNA TGTGCCAGCAGCGTAGGTACTCGCCGGCTAGTAGCCTACAATGAGCAGTTCTTC. The chain employs TRBV9 and TRBJ2-1; no reliable D call. This CDR3 is 18 amino acids long. V gave up 0 bases and J gave up 2 bases, with 18 bases separating them. From germline, CDR1 is SGDLS and CDR2 YYNGEE.

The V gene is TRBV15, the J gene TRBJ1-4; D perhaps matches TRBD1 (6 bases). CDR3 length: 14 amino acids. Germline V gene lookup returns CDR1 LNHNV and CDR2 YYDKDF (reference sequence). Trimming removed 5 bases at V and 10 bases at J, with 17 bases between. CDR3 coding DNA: TGTGCCACCAGCCGCACAGGGAACGGAGGAAAACTGTTTTTT. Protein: CATSRTGNGGKLFF.

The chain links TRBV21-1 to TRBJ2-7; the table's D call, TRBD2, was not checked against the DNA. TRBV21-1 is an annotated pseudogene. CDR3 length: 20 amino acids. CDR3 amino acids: CASSKLRAGTRPKDVYEQYF. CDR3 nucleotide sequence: TGTGCCAGCAGCAAGTTGCGGGCAGGAACAAGACCTAAAGACGTGTACGAGCAGTACTTC.

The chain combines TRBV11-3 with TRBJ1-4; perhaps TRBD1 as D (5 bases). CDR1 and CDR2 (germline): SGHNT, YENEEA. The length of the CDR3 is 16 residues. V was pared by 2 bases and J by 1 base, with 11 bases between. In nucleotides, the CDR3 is TGTGCCAGCAGCTTACCAGGGATTGTAACTAATGAAAAACTGTTTTTT. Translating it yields CASSLPGIVTNEKLFF.